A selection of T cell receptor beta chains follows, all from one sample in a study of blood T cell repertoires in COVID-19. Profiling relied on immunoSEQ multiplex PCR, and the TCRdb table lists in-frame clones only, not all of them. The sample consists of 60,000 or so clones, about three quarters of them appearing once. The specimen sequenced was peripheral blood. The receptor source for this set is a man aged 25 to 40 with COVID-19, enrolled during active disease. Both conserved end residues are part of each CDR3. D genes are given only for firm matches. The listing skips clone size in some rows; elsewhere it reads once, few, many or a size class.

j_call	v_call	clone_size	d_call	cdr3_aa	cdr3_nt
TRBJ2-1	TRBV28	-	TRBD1	CASSSSTGATYNEQFF	TGTGCCAGCAGTTCCTCGACAGGGGCGACCTACAATGAGCAGTTCTTC
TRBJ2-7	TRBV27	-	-	CASSLTGIYEQYF	TGTGCCAGCAGTTTAACAGGGATCTACGAGCAGTACTTC
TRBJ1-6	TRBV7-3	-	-	CASSLDGPGNNSPLHF	TGTGCCAGCAGCTTAGACGGGCCAGGGAACAATTCACCCCTCCACTTT
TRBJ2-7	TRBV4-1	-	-	CASSQNQGGYEQYF	TGCGCCAGCAGCCAAAACCAGGGAGGCTACGAGCAGTACTTC
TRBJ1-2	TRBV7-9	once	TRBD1	CASSLAGTGRRGYTF	TGTGCCAGCAGCTTAGCGGGGACAGGTCGACGGGGCTACACCTTC
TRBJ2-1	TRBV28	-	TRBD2	CASSSSSGGAHEQFF	TGTGCCAGCAGTTCCTCTAGCGGGGGGGCCCATGAGCAGTTCTTC
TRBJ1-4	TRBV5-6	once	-	CASSLRGSGYEKLFF	TGTGCCAGCAGCTTGCGTGGGAGTGGGTATGAAAAACTGTTTTTT
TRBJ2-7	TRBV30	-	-	CAWSGAGVIYEQYF	TGTGCCTGGAGTGGGGCAGGGGTTATTTACGAGCAGTACTTC
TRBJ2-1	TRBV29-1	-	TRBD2	CSVSGLAGRNEQFF	TGCAGCGTTAGCGGACTAGCGGGTAGAAATGAGCAGTTCTTC
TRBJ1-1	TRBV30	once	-	CAWSSRGGEAFF	TGTGCCTGGAGTTCACGGGGGGGCGAGGCTTTCTTT
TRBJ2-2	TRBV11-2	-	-	CASSRLLSGAAGELFF	TGTGCCAGCAGCCGACTATTGTCAGGGGCCGCCGGGGAGCTGTTTTTT
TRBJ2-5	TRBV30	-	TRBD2	CAWSVPPAGGYQETQYF	TGTGCCTGGAGTGTACCCCCAGCGGGGGGGTACCAAGAGACCCAGTACTTC
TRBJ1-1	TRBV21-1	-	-	CASSDDGGNTEAFF	TGTGCCAGCAGCGATGACGGGGGGAACACTGAAGCTTTCTTT
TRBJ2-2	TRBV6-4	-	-	CASSVTGSDTGELFF	TGTGCCAGCAGTGTTACGGGATCCGACACCGGGGAGCTGTTTTTT
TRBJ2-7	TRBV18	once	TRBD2	CASSGGFSEQYF	TGTGCCAGCTCGGGAGGGTTTAGCGAGCAGTACTTC
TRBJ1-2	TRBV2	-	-	CASSESGDLDYGYTF	TGTGCCAGCAGTGAATCAGGGGATTTGGACTATGGCTACACCTTC
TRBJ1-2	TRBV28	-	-	CASSYGFNYGYTF	TGTGCCAGCAGTTACGGTTTTAACTATGGCTACACCTTC
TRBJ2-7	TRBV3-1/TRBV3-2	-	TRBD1	CASSQGRWGQAAGQALYEQYF	TGTGCCAGCAGCCAAGGCCGGTGGGGCCAGGCGGCGGGACAGGCATTGTACGAGCAGTACTTC
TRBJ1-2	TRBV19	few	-	CASSMVGRGDGYTF	TGTGCCAGTAGTATGGTGGGGAGGGGAGATGGCTACACCTTC
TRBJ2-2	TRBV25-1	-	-	CASSRELPNTGELFF	TGTGCCAGCAGTCGGGAACTTCCCAACACCGGGGAGCTGTTTTTT
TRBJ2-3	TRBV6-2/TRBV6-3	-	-	CASSYPGDPQYF	TGTGCCAGCAGTTACCCCGGGGATCCGCAGTATTTT
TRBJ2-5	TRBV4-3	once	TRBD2	CASSQDSGYQETQYF	TGCGCCAGCAGCCAAGATAGCGGGTACCAAGAGACCCAGTACTTC
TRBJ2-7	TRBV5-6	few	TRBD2	CASSLEGTITYEQYF	TGTGCCAGCAGCTTGGAGGGGACTATAACCTACGAGCAGTACTTC
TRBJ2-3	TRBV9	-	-	CASSVVGGFGTDTQYF	TGTGCCAGCAGCGTAGTCGGGGGTTTTGGGACAGATACGCAGTATTTT
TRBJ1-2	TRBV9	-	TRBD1	CASSTPTGSYGYTF	TGTGCCAGCAGCACGCCGACAGGGAGCTATGGCTACACCTTC
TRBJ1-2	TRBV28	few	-	CASSLGDQGGYTF	TGTGCCAGCAGTCTAGGTGACCAGGGGGGCTACACCTTC
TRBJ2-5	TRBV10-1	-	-	CASSGAGLRPPPGETQYF	TGCGCCAGCAGTGGGGCAGGGCTGCGGCCCCCGCCCGGGGAGACCCAGTACTTC
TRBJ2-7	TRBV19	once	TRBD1	CASSIVPDRGSYEQYF	TGTGCCAGTAGTATAGTCCCGGACAGGGGATCCTACGAGCAGTACTTC
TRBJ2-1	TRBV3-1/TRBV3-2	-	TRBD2	CASSHGPGQGLAGGKYNEQFF	TGTGCCAGCAGCCATGGTCCGGGACAGGGACTAGCGGGGGGCAAATACAATGAGCAGTTCTTC
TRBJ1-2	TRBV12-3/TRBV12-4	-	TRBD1	CASSFSGGYGYTF	TGTGCCAGCAGTTTTTCAGGGGGCTATGGCTACACCTTC
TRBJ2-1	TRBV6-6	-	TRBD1	CASSQDRGSYNEQFF	TGTGCCAGCAGTCAGGACAGGGGCTCCTACAATGAGCAGTTCTTC
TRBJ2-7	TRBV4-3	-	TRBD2	CASSPELAGSHEQYF	TGCGCCAGCAGCCCCGAACTAGCGGGGTCCCACGAGCAGTACTTC
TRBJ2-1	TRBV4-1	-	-	CASSQDSGQRYNEQFF	TGCGCCAGCAGCCAAGATAGTGGACAGCGCTACAATGAGCAGTTCTTC
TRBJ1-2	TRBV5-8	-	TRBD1	CASSRDRKNYTF	TGTGCCAGCAGCCGGGACAGGAAGAACTACACCTTC
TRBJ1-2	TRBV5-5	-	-	CASSLAGYGYTF	TGTGCCAGCAGCTTGGCCGGCTATGGCTACACCTTC
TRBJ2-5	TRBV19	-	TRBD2	CASSVLAGEETQYF	TGTGCCAGTAGTGTACTAGCGGGGGAAGAGACCCAGTACTTC
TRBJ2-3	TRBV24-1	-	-	CATTDSFSTDTQYF	TGTGCCACCACCGACAGTTTCTCCACAGATACGCAGTATTTT
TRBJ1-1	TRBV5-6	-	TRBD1	CASSQTGVGEAFF	TGTGCCAGCAGCCAGACAGGGGTTGGTGAAGCTTTCTTT
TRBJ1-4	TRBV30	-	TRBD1	CAWRIPRGNEKLFF	TGTGCCTGGAGGATCCCCAGGGGGAATGAAAAACTGTTTTTT
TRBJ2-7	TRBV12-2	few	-	CASLDRVNEQYF	TGTGCAAGTCTAGACAGGGTGAACGAGCAGTACTTC
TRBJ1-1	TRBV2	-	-	CASRQGKLNTEAFF	TGTGCCAGCAGACAGGGTAAATTGAACACTGAAGCTTTCTTT
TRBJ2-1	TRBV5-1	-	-	CASSPGISMGYNEQFF	TGCGCCAGCAGCCCGGGAATTTCAATGGGCTACAATGAGCAGTTCTTC
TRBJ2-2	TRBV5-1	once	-	CASRTILTGIGELFF	TGCGCCAGCAGGACCATCCTTACAGGGATCGGGGAGCTGTTTTTT
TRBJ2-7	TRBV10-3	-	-	CAIGDSRGSGEQYF	TGTGCCATCGGAGACTCCAGGGGTTCGGGCGAGCAGTACTTC
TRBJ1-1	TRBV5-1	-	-	CASSLIDRSTEAFF	TGCGCCAGCAGCTTGATAGACAGGTCCACTGAAGCTTTCTTT
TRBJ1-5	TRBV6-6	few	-	CASSYFGENQPQHF	TGTGCCAGCAGTTACTTCGGGGAAAATCAGCCCCAGCATTTT
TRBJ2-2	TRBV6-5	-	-	CASNPRGGGSGELFF	TGTGCCAGCAACCCCCGTGGGGGAGGTTCCGGGGAGCTGTTTTTT
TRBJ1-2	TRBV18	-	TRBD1	CASSRRQGDGYTF	TGTGCCAGCTCACGTCGACAGGGAGATGGCTACACCTTC
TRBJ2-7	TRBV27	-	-	CASSPVDTYEQYF	TGTGCCAGCAGCCCCGTTGACACCTACGAGCAGTACTTC
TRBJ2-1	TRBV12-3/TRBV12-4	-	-	CASSFASDNEQFF	TGTGCCAGCAGTTTTGCTAGCGACAATGAGCAGTTCTTC
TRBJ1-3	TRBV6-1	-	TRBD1	CASQGGGKRNTIYF	TGTGCCAGCCAGGGGGGTGGGAAACGAAACACCATATATTTT
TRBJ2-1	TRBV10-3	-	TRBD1	CAISGTGPYNEQFF	TGTGCCATCAGTGGGACAGGCCCCTACAATGAGCAGTTCTTC
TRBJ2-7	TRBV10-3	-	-	CAISEQDYEQYF	TGTGCCATCAGTGAACAGGACTACGAGCAGTACTTC